Given below is one T cell receptor (beta chain) in context. Its antigen is not known. Looked up from germline, CDR1 is MGHRA and CDR2 is YSYEKL. The CDR3 extends over 15 amino acids. The ends lost 4 bases at V and 2 bases at J; junction bases unmatched: 3. The sample comes from a study of glioma-infiltrating T cells. Study-level background: Target coverage was about 4.5- to 11-fold for 800,000 to 1,000,000 blood T cells. Findings and limits, study-wide: Gliomas, especially low-grade, showed above-expected tissue-blood divergence; non-neoplastic patients showed below. A blood CDR3 motif signature was depleted in highly divergent patients.

The iRepertoire nested amplicon-rescue multiplex PCR amplified TCR alpha and beta CDR3s from RNA. For one-step reverse transcription and amplification, roughly 95-400 ng of tissue mRNA or PBMC total RNA was used. TCRdb processed the multiplex PCR reads anew with MiXCR; each CDR3 protein has one entry. The profile shows more than 300,000 distinct CDR3 sequences, 35% to 45% of them singletons. The sequencing input was glioma tissue, nonneoplastic brain tissue, or PBMCs (not recorded which). V and J are TRBV4-1 and TRBJ2-3, with 10 bases that match TRBD2. The sequence derives from a human donor with low-grade glioma or glioblastoma, undergoing nonglioma brain surgery, or in good health (not recorded which). The CDR3 region has the DNA TGCGCCAGCAGCCCCCTAGCGGGAGTCACAGATACGCAGTATTTT. Its protein is CASSPLAGVTDTQYF.